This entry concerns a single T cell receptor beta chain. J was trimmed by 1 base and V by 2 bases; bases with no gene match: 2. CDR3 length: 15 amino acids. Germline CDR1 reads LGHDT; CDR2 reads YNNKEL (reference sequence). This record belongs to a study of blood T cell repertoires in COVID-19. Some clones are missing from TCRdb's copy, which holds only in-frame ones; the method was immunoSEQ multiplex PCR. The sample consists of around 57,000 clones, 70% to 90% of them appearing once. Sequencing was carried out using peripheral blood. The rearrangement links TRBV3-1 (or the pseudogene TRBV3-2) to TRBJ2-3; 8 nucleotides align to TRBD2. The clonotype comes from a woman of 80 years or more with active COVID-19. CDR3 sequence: CASSQHGGGTDTQYF. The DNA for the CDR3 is TGTGCCAGCAGCCAACACGGGGGGGGCACAGATACGCAGTATTTT.